Below, 17 T cell receptor beta chains from the same sample are listed, as sequenced in a study of T cells after yellow fever vaccination (dated by TCRdb to about 2019). The treatment or condition tag for this specimen amounts to: live attenuated yellow fever vaccine strain. The protocol used for the library was 5' RACE. The sample was run on an Illumina NovaSeq 6000. The raw public data were reprocessed by TCRdb itself: fastp quality trimming at Q25, MiXCR clonotype calling, in-frame beta chains only. CDR3 protein sequences are deduplicated, and each keeps its most common genes and DNA. Counted in this sample were roughly 99,000 distinct CDR3 sequences; roughly 5.8% of them appeared once. The ten most abundant clones make up about 40% of the sample. The input for sequencing was CD8+ T cells sorted from PBMCs, taken 10 days after the yellow fever booster vaccination. All receptors come from a man aged 18-30 years who received the YFV17D yellow fever vaccine.

This clonotype was seen ten or more times. One end of the junction is discordant with germline, which a read error may explain. The chain employs TRBV5-1 and TRBJ2-1; D remains unclear. The CDR3 consists of 13 residues. Germline assignment: CDR1 SGHRS and CDR2 YFSETQ. The chain's CDR3 is CASSPSSYNEQFF. In DNA, the CDR3 is TGTGCCAGCAGCCCGAGCTCCTACAATGAGCAGTTCTTC. Supplemented by reference TRBV5-1 and TRBJ2-1, the full variable domain reads KAGVTQTPRYLIKTRGQQVTLSCSPISGHRSVSWYQQTPGQGLQFLFEYFSETQRNKGNFPGRFSGRQFSNSRSEMNVSTLELGDSALYLCASSPSSYNEQFFGPGTRLTVL.

This chain joins TRBV20-1 and TRBJ2-7; D remains unclear. Between the trimmed V and J ends, which lost 0 bases and 4 bases, there was a span of 16 bases. CDR3 length: 15 amino acids. CDR1 is DFQATT and CDR2 is SNEGSKA in the germline V gene (reference sequence). The CDR3 nucleotides read TGCAGTGCTAGAGATTATCGGCAGGAGATTTACGAGCAGTACGTC. Its protein is CSARDYRQEIYEQYV.

The gene calls are TRBV10-2 and TRBJ1-1; D gene unclear. The CDR3 loop spans 13 amino acids. Germline V gene sequence: CDR1 WSHSY, CDR2 SAAADI. Trimming cost V 6 bases and J 0 bases, with 8 bases left between them. CDR3 in amino acids: CASREGLNTEAFF. CDR3 in DNA: TGCGCCAGCAGGGAAGGGCTGAACACTGAAGCTTTCTTT.

DNA of the CDR3: TGTGCCAGCAGCCCTGGACTAGCGGGGGGGATGGCCAATGAGCAGTTCTTC. Protein product: CASSPGLAGGMANEQFF. V and J are TRBV6-5 and TRBJ2-1, with 15 bases aligning to TRBD2. With V trimmed by 6 bases and J by 6 bases, 9 bases remained unmatched. The CDR3 sequence is 17 residues long. Germline V gene lookup returns CDR1 MNHEY and CDR2 SVGAGI.

Only a few counts were recorded for this clonotype. This sequence joins TRBV12-3 or TRBV12-4 and TRBJ2-3; no clear D gene. There are 13 residues in the CDR3. Trimming stripped 1 base from V and 5 bases from J, with 7 bases between. The CDR3 DNA reads TGTGCCAGCAGTTTAGACGGGTTAGATACGCAGTATTTT. This translates into CASSLDGLDTQYF.

This clonotype has only a few counts. The rearrangement links TRBV5-6 to TRBJ1-4; D might be TRBD1 (6 bases). CDR1 is SGHDT, CDR2 YYEEEE, per germline. Trimming removed 5 bases at V and 5 bases at J, with 13 bases between. The CDR3 consists of 14 residues. CDR3 residues: CASSNFQGNEKLFF. CDR3 in DNA: TGTGCCAGCAGTAATTTCCAGGGGAATGAAAAACTGTTTTTT.

This clonotype came up a few times. The V call is TRBV6-2 or TRBV6-3, the J call TRBJ1-1; 7 nucleotides match TRBD1. CDR1 is MNHEY and CDR2 is SVGEGT in the germline V gene. The CDR3 contains 12 residues. V lost 6 bases, J lost 10 bases, and 8 bases stayed unmatched. CDR3 region: CASRTGSNAAFF. CDR3 nucleotides: TGTGCCAGCAGGACAGGGTCGAATGCAGCTTTCTTT.

V usage is TRBV12-3 or TRBV12-4 and J usage is TRBJ1-1; D might be TRBD1 (5 bases). This CDR3 has 14 residues. V lost 3 bases, J lost 0 bases, and 8 bases lay in between. The CDR3 here is CASSFLGVNTEAFF. The CDR3 DNA reads TGTGCCAGCAGTTTTCTGGGGGTGAACACTGAAGCTTTCTTT.

In its sample, this clonotype was seen a few times. The chain couples TRBV27 to TRBJ2-7, with TRBD2 as a possible D gene (5 bases). V was pared by 4 bases and J by 4 bases, with 11 bases between. This CDR3 has 13 amino acids. Germline-derived CDR1 and CDR2 are MNHEY and SMNVEV (reference sequence). In DNA form, the CDR3 reads TGTGCCAGCAGTTCCTCGGGGTTATACGAGCAGTACGTC. Encoded protein: CASSSSGLYEQYV.

The rearrangement joins TRBV4-1 to TRBJ2-2, with D possibly called TRBD1 or TRBD2 (5 bases each). Trimming left V 3 bases short and J 1 base short, with 12 bases between. The CDR3 length is 16 residues. Germline V gives CDR1 MGHRA, CDR2 YSYEKL. The CDR3 sequence: CASSQALGENTGELFF. In nucleotides, the CDR3 is TGCGCCAGCAGCCAGGCTCTGGGGGAGAACACCGGGGAGCTGTTTTTT.

This clonotype has just a few counts. This chain links TRBV4-3 with TRBJ1-6, with TRBD1 matching over 9 bases. The CDR3 has 15 residues. Per germline, CDR1 LGHNA and CDR2 YSLEER. V dropped 1 base and J dropped 14; count of bases not matched to a gene: 9. The CDR3 protein is CASSQVGTGRVTLHF. DNA for the CDR3: TGCGCCAGCAGCCAAGTAGGGACAGGGAGGGTCACCCTCCACTTT.

CDR3 bases: TGTGCCAGCAGTTTATCGTCGGCAGGGATAAGGCCCCAGCATTTT. It yields the protein CASSLSSAGIRPQHF. This chain joins TRBV12-3 or TRBV12-4 and TRBJ1-5, with a tentative D call TRBD1 (5 bases). V was trimmed by 2 bases and J by 9 bases, leaving 17 bases between them. The CDR3 runs 15 residues.

This clonotype was counted between two and nine times. The chain has TRBV10-3 and TRBJ1-1, with D possibly matching TRBD1 (5 bases). Trimming pared 0 bases from V and 1 base from J, leaving 6 bases between. Germline lookup yields CDR1 ENHRY and CDR2 SYGVKD. CDR3 length: 14 residues. CDR3 nucleotide sequence: TGTGCCATCAGTGAGTCTAGGGGGAACACTGAAGCTTTCTTT. As protein: CAISESRGNTEAFF.

This clonotype turned up a few times. As DNA, the CDR3 is TGCAGCGCCAAGGGCAGTGAAGCTTTCTTT. Protein: CSAKGSEAFF. The V gene is TRBV29-1, the J gene TRBJ1-1; D not resolved. Germline assignment: CDR1 SQVTM and CDR2 ANQGSEA. V gave up 7 bases and J gave up 7 bases, with 10 bases separating them. CDR3 length: 10 amino acids.

This clonotype was found many times. The chain combines TRBV7-9 with TRBJ2-1, with 10 positions matching TRBD1. V was clipped by 1 base and J by 6 bases; unmatched bases: 6. This CDR3 has 16 residues. Germline V CDR1 and CDR2: SEHNR, FQNEAQ (reference sequence). In nucleotides, the CDR3 is TGTGCCAGCAGCTTAGGCCGGACAGGGGGAGTCAATGAGCAGTTCTTC. This gives the protein CASSLGRTGGVNEQFF.

The table lists this clonotype with a few counts. The genes are TRBV7-8 and TRBJ1-2, with a possible D match to TRBD1 (6 bases). CDR1 is SGHVS and CDR2 is FQNEAQ in the germline V gene. V lost 4 bases and J 0 bases, leaving 12 bases between the germline ends. The CDR3 is 15 amino acids. The CDR3 spells CASSSTGTTNYGYTF. The CDR3 nucleotides read TGTGCCAGCAGCTCGACAGGAACGACTAACTATGGCTACACCTTC.

This clonotype has only a few counts. This chain links TRBV29-1 with TRBJ1-1; D ambiguous. Trimming stripped 3 bases from V and 3 bases from J, with 5 bases between. There are 11 residues in the CDR3. The germline gives CDR1 SQVTM, CDR2 ANQGSEA. In DNA form, the CDR3 reads TGCAGCGTTGATACGTACACTGAAGCTTTCTTT. This encodes CSVDTYTEAFF.